This T cell receptor (beta chain) was retrieved from a study of T cell repertoires in cytomegalovirus infection. Broader study findings: It was HLA-C-restricted CMV-specific TCR beta clonotypes that dominated the response ex vivo. The cumulative frequency of public TCR beta families distinguished individuals who carried CMV together with the relevant HLA.

The CDR3 runs 12 residues. The ends were cut back, 0 bases at V and 15 bases at J, with 12 bases in the middle. CDR1 is SGHTA and CDR2 is FQGNSA in the germline V gene. TCRdb redid the calling of the reads with MiXCR, one entry per CDR3 protein. The sample consists of roughly 160,000 distinct CDR3 sequences, roughly a fifth of them appearing once. Comments on this clonotype: What it recognizes is unknown.

The sequencing here drew on CD8+ T cells from cultured PBMCs, taken from culture after CMV antigen stimulation. V usage is TRBV7-2 and J usage is TRBJ2-1; D may be TRBD1 or TRBD2 (6 bases each). The receptor comes from a human donor in good health (CMV status not recorded). Some clones in this sample may be carry-over from other donors' samples. CDR3 residues: CASSLAKGGRFF. The CDR3 DNA is TGTGCCAGCAGCTTAGCGAAGGGGGGACGGTTCTTC.